This TCR beta chain was identified during a study of vaccination and CD4 T cells after COVID-19. On the study more broadly: The cells in question were stimulated using overlapping spike peptides derived from SARS-CoV-2, HCoV-NL63, HCoV-OC43 and HCoV-229E.

Treatment denoted: approximately 11-day PBMC culture with coronavirus spike peptide pools or control peptides (ViraFEST assay). Of note for this clonotype: Antigen unknown.

The CDR3 runs to 15 residues. Germline V lookup: CDR1 LNHDA, CDR2 SQIVND (reference sequence). Between the trimmed V and J ends, which lost 3 bases and 9 bases, there was a span of 18 bases. Sequence data for DNA of cultured CD4+ T cells were generated by the Oncomine TCR Beta short-read assay. MiXCR, run by TCRdb on the PCR reads, gives a single entry per CDR3 protein. The sample consists of about 3,800 distinct CDR3 sequences, approximately 16% of them appearing once. Sequencing was done on a sample of CD4+ T cells from blood, cultured in vitro. The chain links TRBV19 to TRBJ1-5; D not resolved. This clonotype was obtained from a human donor who had recovered from COVID-19. As DNA, the CDR3 is TGTGCCAGTAGTATGTGGAACGGGAGAGATCGGCCCCAGCATTTT. Translation gives CASSMWNGRDRPQHF.